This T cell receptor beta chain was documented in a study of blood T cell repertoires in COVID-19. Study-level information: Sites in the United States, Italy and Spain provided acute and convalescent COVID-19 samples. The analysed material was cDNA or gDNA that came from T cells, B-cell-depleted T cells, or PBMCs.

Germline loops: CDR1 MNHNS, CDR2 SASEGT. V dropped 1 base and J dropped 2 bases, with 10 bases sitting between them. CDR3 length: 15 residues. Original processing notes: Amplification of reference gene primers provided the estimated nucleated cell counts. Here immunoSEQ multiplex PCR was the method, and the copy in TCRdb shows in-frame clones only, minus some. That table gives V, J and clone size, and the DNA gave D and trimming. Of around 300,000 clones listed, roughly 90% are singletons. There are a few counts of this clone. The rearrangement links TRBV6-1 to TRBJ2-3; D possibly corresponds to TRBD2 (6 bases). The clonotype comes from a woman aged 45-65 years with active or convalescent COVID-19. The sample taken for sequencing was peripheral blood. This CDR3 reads CASSEVGLPTDTQYF. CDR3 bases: TGTGCCAGCAGTGAAGTCGGACTACCCACAGATACGCAGTATTTT.